One sample yielded the 30 T cell receptor beta chains listed below, sequenced in a study of cytomegalovirus exposure and HLA in healthy donors. The PCR was carried out with 60 Vbeta primers and 13 Jbeta primers. The repertoire was sequenced with immunoSEQ multiplex PCR; TCRdb's copy has only in-frame clones and lacks some. The data show 150,000 or so clones, roughly 72% seen once. Sequences were obtained from PBMCs. Receptor source: a woman aged 40 to 55 in good health and CMV-seronegative.

V is TRBV5-1 and J is TRBJ1-4; the D gene is possibly TRBD1 (6 bases). Per the germline V gene, CDR1 is SGHRS and CDR2 is YFSETQ. The CDR3 extends over 15 amino acids. The V gene lost 0 bases and the J gene lost 1 base, with 7 bases spanning the gap. In DNA form, the CDR3 reads TGCGCCAGCAGCTTGGGCAGGGGAACTAATGAAAAACTGTTTTTT. The encoded protein is CASSLGRGTNEKLFF.

The genes are TRBV6-5 and TRBJ2-1, with a possible D match to TRBD2 (5 bases). Per germline, CDR1 MNHEY and CDR2 SVGAGI. CDR3 length: 13 amino acids. Deletions cut 6 bases from V and 7 bases from J, with 13 bases between. DNA for the CDR3: TGTGCCAGCAGCGCGGGTAAAGGTAATGAGCAGTTCTTC. This gives the protein CASSAGKGNEQFF.

The CDR3, as DNA: TGCGCCAGCAGCTTGGGAGGGACAGGAAACACTGAAGCTTTCTTT. Protein product: CASSLGGTGNTEAFF. The V call is TRBV5-1, the J call TRBJ1-1, with 8 nucleotides matching TRBD1. Germline V gene data show CDR1 as SGHRS and CDR2 as YFSETQ. J lost 2 bases, V lost 0 bases, and 3 bases had no gene match. This CDR3 spans 15 amino acids.

This CDR3 is CASGFSLIGLERTFF. The DNA of the CDR3 is TGTGCTAGTGGTTTTAGTTTGATCGGACTCGAACGAACTTTCTTT. The chain recombines TRBV12-5 with TRBJ1-1; no clear D gene. Germline V gene data show CDR1 as LGHNT and CDR2 as FRNRAP. The V and J ends lost 3 bases and 12 bases respectively, with 23 bases between them. The CDR3 sequence is 15 residues long.

The chain employs TRBV11-3 and TRBJ2-7; TRBD2 is a possible D gene (5 bases). Per the germline V gene, CDR1 is SGHNT and CDR2 is YENEEA. There are 15 residues in the CDR3. Between the trimmed V and J ends, which lost 5 bases and 0 bases, there was a span of 14 bases. CDR3 sequence (DNA): TGTGCCAGCAGCCCCCCGGGGATAAGCTCCTACGAGCAGTACTTC. Its translation: CASSPPGISSYEQYF.

J is TRBJ2-7 and V is TRBV7-2; TRBD2 aligns across 7 bases. Trimming took 6 bases from V and 2 from J; bases not matched to a gene: 16. The CDR3 has 17 amino acids. Germline CDR1 is SGHTA and CDR2 is FQGNSA. The CDR3 sequence is CASRLGLTAGATYEQYF. For the CDR3, the DNA is TGTGCCAGCAGGCTAGGGTTAACGGCGGGAGCTACCTACGAGCAGTACTTC. The entire variable domain, with the rest obtained from reference TRBV7-2 and TRBJ2-7, is as follows: GAGVSQSPSNKVTEKGKDVELRCDPISGHTALYWYRQSLGQGLEFLIYFQGNSAPDKSGLPSDRFSAERTGGSVSTLTIQRTQQEDSAVYLCASRLGLTAGATYEQYFGPGTRLTVT.

This chain connects TRBV29-1 to TRBJ1-4, with 8 positions matching TRBD1. V gave up 5 bases and J gave up 5 bases; unmatched junction bases: 4. CDR3 length equals 13 residues. CDR1 is SQVTM, CDR2 ANQGSEA, per germline. The CDR3: CSVRQGINEKLFF. The CDR3 coding sequence is TGCAGCGTTCGACAGGGGATAAATGAAAAACTGTTTTTT. The full variable domain, its missing parts supplied by reference TRBV29-1 and TRBJ1-4, is SAVISQKPSRDICQRGTSLTIQCQVDSQVTMMFWYRQQPGQSLTLIATANQGSEATYESGFVIDKFPISRPNLTFSTLTVSNMSPEDSSIYLCSVRQGINEKLFFGSGTQLSVL.

This clone was seen a handful of times. V gene TRBV28 combines with J gene TRBJ2-1, with 11 bases identical to TRBD2. With V trimmed by 5 bases and J by 7 bases, 10 bases remained unmatched. Germline-derived CDR1 and CDR2 are MDHEN and SYDVKM. The CDR3 runs 16 residues. The CDR3 is CASSPVAGGHRNEQFF. For the CDR3, the DNA is TGTGCCAGCAGTCCAGTAGCGGGAGGGCACCGAAATGAGCAGTTCTTC.

This rearrangement joins TRBV2 to TRBJ2-5; D call uncertain. Looked up from germline, CDR1 is SNHLY and CDR2 is FYNNEI. This CDR3 region has 13 residues. Trimming pared 8 bases from V and 3 bases from J, leaving 13 bases between. This chain's CDR3 is CASSADGKETQYF. Written as DNA, the CDR3 is TGTGCCAGCTCCGCGGATGGAAAAGAGACCCAGTACTTC.

J is TRBJ2-3 and V is TRBV18; a possible D gene is TRBD1 (5 bases). Germline loops: CDR1 KGHSH, CDR2 LQKENI. With 4 bases removed from V and 2 bases from J, the gap between germline ends came to 13 bases. The length of the CDR3 is 15 residues. The CDR3 DNA reads as TGTGCCAGCTCACTCGAACAGGTCGCCACAGATACGCAGTATTTT. Residues: CASSLEQVATDTQYF. Full variable domain (outside the CDR3, taken from reference TRBV18 and TRBJ2-3): NAGVMQNPRHLVRRRGQEARLRCSPMKGHSHVYWYRQLPEEGLKFMVYLQKENIIDESGMPKERFSAEFPKEGPSILRIQQVVRGDSAAYFCASSLEQVATDTQYFGPGTRLTVL.

The chain couples TRBV28 to TRBJ1-2; a possible D gene is TRBD1 (6 bases). CDR3 length: 13 residues. Germline-derived CDR1 and CDR2 are MDHEN and SYDVKM. Between the trimmed V and J ends, which lost 10 bases and 2 bases, there was a span of 14 bases. CDR3 residues: CATRGTGNYGYTF. The CDR3 DNA follows: TGTGCCACCAGGGGTACAGGGAACTATGGCTACACCTTC.

V is TRBV30 and J is TRBJ2-1; 8 positions match TRBD2. The CDR3 runs 15 residues. CDR1 is GTSNPN, CDR2 SVGIG, per germline (reference sequence). The V segment lost 5 bases and the J segment 6 bases; nucleotides outside the gene matches: 12. CDR3 loop: CAWSTGLGEFNEQFF. The DNA for the CDR3 is TGTGCCTGGTCCACGGGACTAGGAGAGTTCAATGAGCAGTTCTTC.

The rearrangement links TRBV28 to TRBJ2-1, with D uncertain. CDR3 length equals 12 residues. The V end lost 3 bases, the J end lost 8 bases, and 8 bases lay between the germline ends. The V gene's germline CDR1 is MDHEN and CDR2 SYDVKM. The CDR3 region has the DNA TGTGCCAGCAGTTTGTGGCTCCATGAGCAGTTCTTC. Amino acids: CASSLWLHEQFF.

In nucleotides, the CDR3 is TGTGCCAGCAAAAGGGGACTAGAGAATGAGCAGTTCTTC. Protein: CASKRGLENEQFF. V gene TRBV6-5 combines with J gene TRBJ2-1; the match to TRBD2 covers 8 bases. V trimming: 7 bases; J trimming: 7 bases; junction bases outside the gene matches: 6. The CDR3 has 13 amino acids. Germline values: CDR1 MNHEY, CDR2 SVGAGI.

The chain links TRBV29-1 to TRBJ2-5, with 11 bases fitting TRBD2. V trimming: 7 bases; J trimming: 1 base; junction bases outside the gene matches: 11. The germline V gene has CDR1 SQVTM and CDR2 ANQGSEA. The CDR3 runs 16 residues. Here the CDR3 reads CSAAGASGGLQETQYF. The CDR3 DNA reads as TGCAGCGCCGCAGGGGCTAGCGGGGGGCTCCAAGAGACCCAGTACTTC.

On this clone: An end of the junction does not agree with germline; a read error may underlie this. The chain couples TRBV19 to TRBJ1-4; 9 bases agree with TRBD1. Looked up from germline, CDR1 is LNHDA and CDR2 is SQIVND (reference sequence). CDR3 length equals 14 residues. DNA of the CDR3: TGTGCCAGTAGTATTACAGGGGGCACTGAAAGACTGTTTTTT. Translating it yields CASSITGGTERLFF.

This sequence joins TRBV6-5 and TRBJ1-3, with D possibly TRBD1 on 5 matching bases. V was shortened by 2 bases and J by 2 bases, with 13 bases between the two germline ends. Per the germline V gene, CDR1 is MNHEY and CDR2 is SVGAGI. The CDR3 sequence is 16 residues long. DNA for the CDR3: TGTGCCAGCAGTTACGGGCGGGGGATAACTGGAAACACCATATATTTT. Residues: CASSYGRGITGNTIYF.

Only a few counts were recorded for this clone. The chain carries TRBV2 and TRBJ2-1; D is possibly TRBD1 (5 bases). Per germline, CDR1 SNHLY and CDR2 FYNNEI. V lost 8 bases, J lost 5 bases, and 10 bases lay in between. The CDR3 consists of 12 residues. CDR3 nucleotides: TGTGCCAGCCAACGACAGAACAATGAGCAGTTCTTC. Translating gives CASQRQNNEQFF.

A note on this clone: A read error may account for a junction end that differs from germline. This chain connects TRBV19 to TRBJ1-1; D gene uncertain. CDR1 is LNHDA and CDR2 is SQIVND in the germline V gene (reference sequence). The CDR3 runs 11 residues. The CDR3 here is CASTENTEAFF. The CDR3 bases are TGTGCTAGTACAGAGAACACTGAAGCTTTCTTT.

The gene calls are TRBV6-5 and TRBJ2-2; 11 nucleotides agree with TRBD2. V dropped 1 base and J dropped 3; count of bases not matched to a gene: 1. This CDR3 is built from 16 residues. Looked up from germline, CDR1 is MNHEY and CDR2 is SVGAGI. The CDR3 protein is CASSYLGLADTGELFF. The CDR3 nucleotides are TGTGCCAGCAGTTACTTGGGACTAGCGGACACCGGGGAGCTGTTTTTT.

This clone showed up just a few times. V is TRBV7-9 and J is TRBJ1-3, with TRBD1 as a possible D gene (6 bases). The V end lost 8 bases, the J end lost 4 bases, and 15 bases lay between the germline ends. The CDR3 is made up of 14 amino acids. Germline CDR1 and CDR2: SEHNR and FQNEAQ (reference sequence). The chain's CDR3 is CASAYAGDGNTIYF. CDR3 nucleotides: TGTGCCAGCGCGTATGCAGGGGACGGAAACACCATATATTTT.

The chain couples TRBV7-9 to TRBJ2-3, with TRBD2 identical over 9 bases. CDR1 and CDR2 from the germline V gene are SEHNR and FQNEAQ (reference sequence). V lost 4 bases, J lost 4 bases, and 9 bases stayed unmatched. There are 16 residues in the CDR3. The CDR3 DNA sequence: TGTGCCAGCAGCTCCCCCTTAGCGGGGGTTTCAGATACGCAGTATTTT. It is translated as CASSSPLAGVSDTQYF.

This clone was seen a single time. The rearrangement joins TRBV28 to TRBJ2-7; 8 bases line up with TRBD1. The germline CDR1 and CDR2 sequences are MDHEN and SYDVKM. This CDR3 comprises 14 residues. The junction had 11 bases not matched to a gene; V was cut back by 6 bases and J by 7 bases. The CDR3 loop is CASSIMDRAWEQYF. The DNA of the CDR3 is TGTGCCAGCAGCATCATGGACAGGGCCTGGGAGCAGTACTTC. The whole variable domain, remainder taken from reference TRBV28 and TRBJ2-7, is DVKVTQSSRYLVKRTGEKVFLECVQDMDHENMFWYRQDPGLGLRLIYFSYDVKMKEKGDIPEGYSVSREKKERFSLILESASTNQTSMYLCASSIMDRAWEQYFGPGTRLTVT.

This chain connects TRBV30 to TRBJ2-5, with D possibly matching TRBD2 (5 bases). CDR1 and CDR2 from the germline V gene are GTSNPN and SVGIG (reference sequence). The CDR3 sequence is 12 residues long. Trimming took 0 bases from V and 5 from J, leaving 7 bases between them. In DNA form, the CDR3 reads TGTGCCTGGAGTGTAAGGAGGGAGACCCAGTACTTC. Translating it yields CAWSVRRETQYF.

The gene calls are TRBV30 and TRBJ1-3; D ambiguous. Germline V gene lookup returns CDR1 GTSNPN and CDR2 SVGIG (reference sequence). V lost 0 bases, J lost 0 bases, and 21 bases lay in between. The CDR3 has 19 amino acids. CDR3 in amino acids: CAWSVGLDNLPRSGNTIYF. CDR3 coding DNA: TGTGCCTGGAGTGTTGGCCTCGACAACCTTCCCCGCTCTGGAAACACCATATATTTT.

This clone was observed a handful of times. The chain has TRBV19 and TRBJ1-4, with D uncertain. The V end lost 3 bases, the J end lost 8 bases, and 22 bases lay between the germline ends. This CDR3 is built from 17 residues. The germline V gene encodes CDR1 LNHDA and CDR2 SQIVND (reference sequence). The CDR3 sequence is CASSISTTGSPNEKLFF. The CDR3 nucleotides are TGTGCCAGTAGTATTAGTACTACGGGGAGCCCGAACGAAAAACTGTTTTTT.

This clone has only a few counts. The chain is built from TRBV7-9 and TRBJ2-2; TRBD2 aligns across 14 bases. Germline V gene data show CDR1 as SEHNR and CDR2 as FQNEAQ (reference sequence). This CDR3 region has 19 residues. Trimming removed 0 bases from V and 7 bases from J; junction bases left unmatched: 10. Here the CDR3 DNA reads TGTGCCAGCAGCTTAGCGCGCGGACTAGCGGGAGGAGGGATCGGGGAGCTGTTTTTT. It codes for CASSLARGLAGGGIGELFF.

The chain has TRBV5-6 and TRBJ1-1, with D maybe TRBD1 (5 bases). The germline CDR1 and CDR2 sequences are SGHDT and YYEEEE. The CDR3 is 13 residues long. V lost 0 bases to trimming and J lost 6 bases, with 9 bases between them. CDR3: CASSLGGVPEAFF. In DNA form, the CDR3 reads TGTGCCAGCAGCTTGGGGGGGGTACCTGAAGCTTTCTTT.

The chain employs TRBV5-1 and TRBJ1-5, with D possibly matching TRBD1 (6 bases). Deletions cut 5 bases from V and 3 bases from J, with 9 bases between. CDR1 SGHRS and CDR2 YFSETQ come from the germline V gene. The CDR3 length is 13 residues. The CDR3 spells CASSRDTNQPQHF. CDR3 nucleotides: TGCGCCAGCAGTCGGGACACCAATCAGCCCCAGCATTTT. Full variable domain (remainder filled in from reference TRBV5-1 and TRBJ1-5): KAGVTQTPRYLIKTRGQQVTLSCSPISGHRSVSWYQQTPGQGLQFLFEYFSETQRNKGNFPGRFSGRQFSNSRSEMNVSTLELGDSALYLCASSRDTNQPQHFGDGTRLSIL.

This clone was seen more than once but under ten times. The chain couples TRBV11-3 to TRBJ2-1; a possible D gene is TRBD2 (5 bases). The V gene's germline CDR1 is SGHNT and CDR2 YENEEA. V gave up 5 bases and J gave up 3 bases, with 11 bases separating them. The length of the CDR3 is 14 residues. The CDR3 sequence is CASSSREVYNEQFF. The DNA of the CDR3 is TGTGCCAGCAGCAGCCGGGAAGTCTACAATGAGCAGTTCTTC.